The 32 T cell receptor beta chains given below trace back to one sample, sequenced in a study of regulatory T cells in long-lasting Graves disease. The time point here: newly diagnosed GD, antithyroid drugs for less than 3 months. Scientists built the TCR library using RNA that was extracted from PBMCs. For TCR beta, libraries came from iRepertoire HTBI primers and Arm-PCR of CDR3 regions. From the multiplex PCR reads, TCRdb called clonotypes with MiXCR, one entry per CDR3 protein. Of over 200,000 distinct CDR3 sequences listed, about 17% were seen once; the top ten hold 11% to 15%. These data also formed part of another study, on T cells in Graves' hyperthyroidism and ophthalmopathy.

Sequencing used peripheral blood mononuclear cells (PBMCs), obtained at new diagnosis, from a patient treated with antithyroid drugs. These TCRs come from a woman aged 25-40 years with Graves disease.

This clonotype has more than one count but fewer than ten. The DNA for the CDR3 is TGTGCCAGCAGCTTTCGCTACCGGAATCAGCCCCAGCATTTT. Its protein product is CASSFRYRNQPQHF. The chain uses TRBV5-6 and TRBJ1-5; D gene unclear. V lost 2 bases and J lost 4, with 10 bases in between. Germline CDR1 reads SGHDT; CDR2 reads YYEEEE. The CDR3 runs to 14 residues.

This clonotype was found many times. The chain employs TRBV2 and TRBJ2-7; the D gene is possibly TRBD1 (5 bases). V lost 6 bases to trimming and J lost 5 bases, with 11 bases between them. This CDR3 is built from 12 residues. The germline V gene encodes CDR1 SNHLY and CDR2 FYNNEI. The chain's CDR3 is CASRVNRNEQYF. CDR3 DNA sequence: TGTGCCAGCAGGGTGAACAGGAACGAGCAGTACTTC.

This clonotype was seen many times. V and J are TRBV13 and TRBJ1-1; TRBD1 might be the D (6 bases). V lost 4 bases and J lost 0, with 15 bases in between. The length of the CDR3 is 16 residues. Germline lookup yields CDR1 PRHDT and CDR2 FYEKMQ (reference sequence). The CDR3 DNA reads TGTGCCAGCAGCTCTTTCCGGGACACCATGAACACTGAAGCTTTCTTT. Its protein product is CASSSFRDTMNTEAFF.

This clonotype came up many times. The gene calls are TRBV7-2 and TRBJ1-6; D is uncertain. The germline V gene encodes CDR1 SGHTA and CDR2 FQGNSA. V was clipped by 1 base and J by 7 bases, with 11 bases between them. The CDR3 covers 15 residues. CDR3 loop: CASSLEVLGNSPLHF. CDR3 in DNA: TGTGCCAGCAGCTTAGAGGTTCTGGGGAATTCACCCCTCCACTTT.

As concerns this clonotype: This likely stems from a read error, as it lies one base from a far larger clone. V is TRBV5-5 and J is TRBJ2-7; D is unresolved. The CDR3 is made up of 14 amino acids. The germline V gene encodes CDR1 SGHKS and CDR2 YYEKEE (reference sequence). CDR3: CTSSVPTGSYEQYF. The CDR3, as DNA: TGCACCAGCAGCGTCCCGACCGGGTCCTACGAGCAGTACTTC.

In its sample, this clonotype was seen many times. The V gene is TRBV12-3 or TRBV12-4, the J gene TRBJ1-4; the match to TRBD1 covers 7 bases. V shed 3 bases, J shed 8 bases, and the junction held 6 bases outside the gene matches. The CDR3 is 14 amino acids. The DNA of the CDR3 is TGTGCCAGCAGTTTTACAGGGGTTTTGGAAAAACTGTTTTTT. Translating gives CASSFTGVLEKLFF.

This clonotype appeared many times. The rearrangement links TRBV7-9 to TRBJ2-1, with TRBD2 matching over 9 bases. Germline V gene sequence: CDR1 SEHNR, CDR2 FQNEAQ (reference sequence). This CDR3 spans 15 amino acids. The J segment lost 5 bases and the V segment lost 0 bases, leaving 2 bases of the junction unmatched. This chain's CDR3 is CASSLATSGHNEQFF. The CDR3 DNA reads TGTGCCAGCAGCTTAGCTACTAGCGGGCACAATGAGCAGTTCTTC.

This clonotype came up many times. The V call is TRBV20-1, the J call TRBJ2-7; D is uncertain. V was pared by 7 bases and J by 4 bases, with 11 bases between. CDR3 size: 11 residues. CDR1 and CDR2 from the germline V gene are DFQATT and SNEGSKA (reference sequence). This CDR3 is CSGLALYEQYF. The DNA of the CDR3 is TGCAGTGGACTCGCGTTATACGAGCAGTACTTC.

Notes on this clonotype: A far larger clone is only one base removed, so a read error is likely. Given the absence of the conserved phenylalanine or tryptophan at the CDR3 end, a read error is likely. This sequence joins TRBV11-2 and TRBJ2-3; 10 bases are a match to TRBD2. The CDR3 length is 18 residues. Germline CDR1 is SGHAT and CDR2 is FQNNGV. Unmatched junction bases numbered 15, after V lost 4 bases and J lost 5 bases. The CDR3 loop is CASSSRRAGTSDRDTQYL. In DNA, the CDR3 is TGTGCCAGCAGCTCCCGGAGAGCCGGGACTAGCGATCGAGATACGCAGTATCTT.

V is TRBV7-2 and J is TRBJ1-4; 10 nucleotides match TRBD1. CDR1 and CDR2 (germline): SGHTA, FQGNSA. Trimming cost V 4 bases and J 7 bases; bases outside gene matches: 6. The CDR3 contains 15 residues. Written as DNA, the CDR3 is TGTGCCAGCAGCTCTGGACAGGGGGGGGGTGAAAAACTGTTTTTT. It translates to CASSSGQGGGEKLFF.

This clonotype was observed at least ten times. The CDR3 here is CSARDQTEAFF. As DNA, the CDR3 is TGCAGTGCTAGAGACCAAACTGAAGCTTTCTTT. The chain carries TRBV20-1 and TRBJ1-1; D remains unclear. Germline V CDR1 and CDR2: DFQATT, SNEGSKA (reference sequence). This CDR3 contains 11 residues. The V end lost 0 bases, the J end lost 5 bases, and 4 bases lay between the germline ends.

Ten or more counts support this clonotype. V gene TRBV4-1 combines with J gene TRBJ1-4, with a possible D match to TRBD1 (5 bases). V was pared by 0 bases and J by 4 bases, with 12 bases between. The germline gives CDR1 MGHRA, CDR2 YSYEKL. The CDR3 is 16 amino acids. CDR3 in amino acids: CASSQDPWQGNEKLFF. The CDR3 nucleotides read TGCGCCAGCAGCCAAGATCCGTGGCAGGGTAATGAAAAACTGTTTTTT.

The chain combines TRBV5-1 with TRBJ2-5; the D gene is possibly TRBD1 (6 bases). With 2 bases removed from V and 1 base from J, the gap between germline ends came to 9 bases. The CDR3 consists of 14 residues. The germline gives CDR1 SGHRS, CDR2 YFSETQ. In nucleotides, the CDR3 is TGCGCCAGCAGCTTTTGGGGGCCCCAAGAGACCCAGTACTTC. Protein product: CASSFWGPQETQYF.

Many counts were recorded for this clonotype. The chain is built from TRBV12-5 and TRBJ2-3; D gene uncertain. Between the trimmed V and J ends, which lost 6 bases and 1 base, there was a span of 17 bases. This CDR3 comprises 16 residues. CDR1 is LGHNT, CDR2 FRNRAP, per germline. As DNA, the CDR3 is TGTGCTAGTGGCCAAAGCTCGGATGGCGGCACAGATACGCAGTATTTT. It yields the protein CASGQSSDGGTDTQYF. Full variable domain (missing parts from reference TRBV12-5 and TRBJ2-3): DARVTQTPRHKVTEMGQEVTMRCQPILGHNTVFWYRQTMMQGLELLAYFRNRAPLDDSGMPKDRFSAEMPDATLATLKIQPSEPRDSAVYFCASGQSSDGGTDTQYFGPGTRLTVL.

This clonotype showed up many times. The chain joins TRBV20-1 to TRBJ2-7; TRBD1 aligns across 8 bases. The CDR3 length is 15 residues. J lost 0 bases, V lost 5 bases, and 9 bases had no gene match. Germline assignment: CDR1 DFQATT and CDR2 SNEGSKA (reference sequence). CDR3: CSASPRDRYSYEQYF. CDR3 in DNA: TGCAGTGCTTCCCCCAGGGACAGGTACTCCTACGAGCAGTACTTC.

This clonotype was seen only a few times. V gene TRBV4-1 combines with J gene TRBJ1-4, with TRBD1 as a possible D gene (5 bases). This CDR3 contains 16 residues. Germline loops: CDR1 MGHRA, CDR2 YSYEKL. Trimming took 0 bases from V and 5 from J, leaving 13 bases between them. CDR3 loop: CASSQDPQGPNEKLFF. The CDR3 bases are TGCGCCAGCAGCCAAGATCCCCAGGGACCCAATGAAAAACTGTTTTTT.

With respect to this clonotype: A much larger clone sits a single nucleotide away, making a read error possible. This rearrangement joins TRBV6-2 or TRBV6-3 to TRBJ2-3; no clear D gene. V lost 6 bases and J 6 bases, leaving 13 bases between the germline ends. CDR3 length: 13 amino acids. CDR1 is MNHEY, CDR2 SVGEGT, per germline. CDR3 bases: TGTGCCAGCAGGGAATACCCGGGTGATACGCAGTATTTT. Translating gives CASREYPGDTQYF.

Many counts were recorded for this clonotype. The DNA of the CDR3 is TGTGCCAGCAGTTTCGGGACTAGCGGGGGGGAGGAGCAGTTCTTC. It codes for CASSFGTSGGEEQFF. The chain carries TRBV27 and TRBJ2-1, with TRBD2 matching over 16 bases. Germline CDR1 is MNHEY and CDR2 is SMNVEV (reference sequence). Unmatched junction bases numbered 3, after V lost 3 bases and J lost 10 bases. This CDR3 region has 15 residues.

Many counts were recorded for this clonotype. The CDR3 spells CASSEGLRDFQHF. CDR3 DNA: TGTGCCAGCAGTGAAGGGCTCAGGGACTTCCAGCATTTT. V and J are TRBV2 and TRBJ1-5; tentative D call: TRBD1 (5 bases). Trimming left V 1 base short and J 12 bases short, with 13 bases between. This CDR3 is 13 amino acids long. The germline gives CDR1 SNHLY, CDR2 FYNNEI.

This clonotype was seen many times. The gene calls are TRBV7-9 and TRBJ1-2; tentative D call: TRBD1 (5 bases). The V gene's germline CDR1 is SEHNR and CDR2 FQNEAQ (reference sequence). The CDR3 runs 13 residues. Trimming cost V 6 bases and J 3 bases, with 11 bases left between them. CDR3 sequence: CASSSQTDYGYTF. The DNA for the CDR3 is TGTGCCAGCAGTTCTCAGACAGACTATGGCTACACCTTC.

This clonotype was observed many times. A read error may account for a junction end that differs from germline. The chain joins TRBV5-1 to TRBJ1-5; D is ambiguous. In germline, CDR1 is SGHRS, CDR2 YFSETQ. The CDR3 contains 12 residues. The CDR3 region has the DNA TGTGCCAGCAGCTTCGAGAATCAGCCCCAGCATTTT. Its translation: CASSFENQPQHF.

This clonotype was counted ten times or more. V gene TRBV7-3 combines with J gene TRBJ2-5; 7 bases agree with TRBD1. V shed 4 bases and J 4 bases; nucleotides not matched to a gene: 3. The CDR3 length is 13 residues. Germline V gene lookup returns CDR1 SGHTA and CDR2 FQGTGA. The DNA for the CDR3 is TGTGCCAGCAGCTCTGGGACAGCAGAGACCCAGTACTTC. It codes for CASSSGTAETQYF.

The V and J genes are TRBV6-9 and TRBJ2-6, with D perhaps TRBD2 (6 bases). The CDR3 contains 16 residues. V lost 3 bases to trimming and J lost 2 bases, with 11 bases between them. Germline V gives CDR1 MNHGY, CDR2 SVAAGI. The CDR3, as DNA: TGTGCCAGCAGTTACCAAGGGAGGACTGGGGCCAACGTCCTGACTTTC. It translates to CASSYQGRTGANVLTF.

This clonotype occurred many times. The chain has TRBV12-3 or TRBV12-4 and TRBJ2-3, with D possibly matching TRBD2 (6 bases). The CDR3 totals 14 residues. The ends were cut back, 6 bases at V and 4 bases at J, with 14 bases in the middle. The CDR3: CASSTPTSSDTQYF. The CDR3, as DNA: TGTGCCAGCAGCACGCCTACTAGCTCAGATACGCAGTATTTT.

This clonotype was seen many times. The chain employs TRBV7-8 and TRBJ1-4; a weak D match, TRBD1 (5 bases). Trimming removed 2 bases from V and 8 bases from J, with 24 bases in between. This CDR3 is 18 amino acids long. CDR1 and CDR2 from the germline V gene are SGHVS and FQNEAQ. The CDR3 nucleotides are TGTGCCAGCAGCTTAATCGGGGGGTCGCCGGTCGAGGGAGAAAAACTGTTTTTT. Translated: CASSLIGGSPVEGEKLFF.

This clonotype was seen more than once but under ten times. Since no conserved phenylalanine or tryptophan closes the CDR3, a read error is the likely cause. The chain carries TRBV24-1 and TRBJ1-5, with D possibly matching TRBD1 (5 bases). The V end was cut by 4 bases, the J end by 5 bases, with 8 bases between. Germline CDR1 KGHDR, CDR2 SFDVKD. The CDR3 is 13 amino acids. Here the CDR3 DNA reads TGTGCCACCAGTGAGTCCAGGGATCAGCCCCAGCATCTT. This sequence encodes CATSESRDQPQHL.

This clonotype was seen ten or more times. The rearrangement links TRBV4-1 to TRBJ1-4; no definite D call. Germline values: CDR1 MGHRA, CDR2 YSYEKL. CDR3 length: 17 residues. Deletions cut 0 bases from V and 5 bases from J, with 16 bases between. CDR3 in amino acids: CASSQDGVQLGNEKLFF. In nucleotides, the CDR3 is TGCGCCAGCAGCCAAGATGGAGTACAGTTGGGGAATGAAAAACTGTTTTTT.

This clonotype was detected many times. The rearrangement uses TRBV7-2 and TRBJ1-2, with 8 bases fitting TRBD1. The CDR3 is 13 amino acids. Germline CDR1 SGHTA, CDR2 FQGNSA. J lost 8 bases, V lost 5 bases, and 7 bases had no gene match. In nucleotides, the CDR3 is TGTGCCAGCAGCCGGGACAGGAGTCGCGGCTACACCTTC. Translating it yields CASSRDRSRGYTF.

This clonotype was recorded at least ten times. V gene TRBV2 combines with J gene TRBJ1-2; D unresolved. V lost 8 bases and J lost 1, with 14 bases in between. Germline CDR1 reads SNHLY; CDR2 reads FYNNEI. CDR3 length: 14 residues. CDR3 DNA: TGTGCCAGCGGTACAGCTATCAGTAACTATGGCTACACCTTC. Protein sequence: CASGTAISNYGYTF.

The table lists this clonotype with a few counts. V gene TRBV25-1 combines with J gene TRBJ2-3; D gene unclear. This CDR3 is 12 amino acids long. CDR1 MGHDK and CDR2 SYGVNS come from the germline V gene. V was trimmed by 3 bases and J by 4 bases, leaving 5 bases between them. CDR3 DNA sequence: TGTGCCAGCAGTGAGGGGTCAGATACGCAGTATTTT. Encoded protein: CASSEGSDTQYF.

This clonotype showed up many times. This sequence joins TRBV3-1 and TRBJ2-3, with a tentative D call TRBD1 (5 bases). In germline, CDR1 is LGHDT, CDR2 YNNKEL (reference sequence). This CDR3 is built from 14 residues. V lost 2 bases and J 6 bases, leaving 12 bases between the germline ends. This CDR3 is CASSQLIGVDTQYF. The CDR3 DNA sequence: TGTGCCAGCAGCCAACTCATAGGGGTGGATACGCAGTATTTT.

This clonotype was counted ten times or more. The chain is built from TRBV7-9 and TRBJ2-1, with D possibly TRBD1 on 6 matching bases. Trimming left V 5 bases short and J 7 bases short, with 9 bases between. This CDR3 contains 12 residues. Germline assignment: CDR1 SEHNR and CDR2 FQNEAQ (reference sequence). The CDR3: CASSHTGNEQFF. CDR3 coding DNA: TGTGCCAGCAGCCACACAGGGAATGAGCAGTTCTTC.